A single sample is the source of the 22 T cell receptor beta chains below, sequenced in a study of T cells after yellow fever vaccination. MiXCR was run by TCRdb on the 5' RACE reads, yielding one entry per CDR3 protein. Among 340,000 or so distinct CDR3 sequences, about an eighth were seen once, and the ten largest hold roughly 3%. Specimen: CD4+ T cells sorted from PBMCs, collected 15 days after the yellow fever booster vaccination. The source is a man between 18 and 35 years old who received the YFV17D yellow fever vaccine.

This chain connects TRBV20-1 to TRBJ2-3; TRBD2 aligns across 10 bases. Losses at the gene ends were 1 base for V and 4 bases for J; bases not matched to a gene: 8. The CDR3 runs 16 residues. Germline V lookup: CDR1 DFQATT, CDR2 SNEGSKA (reference sequence). In nucleotides, the CDR3 is TGCAGTGCTAGAGCACTACTAGCGGGGACGCCAGATACGCAGTATTTT. Its translation: CSARALLAGTPDTQYF.

In its sample, this clonotype was seen many times. V is TRBV7-2 and J is TRBJ2-3; D is perhaps TRBD1 or TRBD2 (5 bases each). The CDR3 runs to 16 residues. Trimming pared 2 bases from V and 0 bases from J, leaving 12 bases between. Germline V gene data show CDR1 as SGHTA and CDR2 as FQGNSA. CDR3 nucleotide sequence: TGTGCCAGCAGCTTATCCGGGACCTATAGCACAGATACGCAGTATTTT. It yields the protein CASSLSGTYSTDTQYF.

V and J are TRBV6-1 and TRBJ2-7, with 10 nucleotides matching TRBD2. After removal of 3 bases from V and 4 bases from J, the junction contained 3 bases not matched to a gene. Germline CDR1 reads MNHNS; CDR2 reads SASEGT. The CDR3 is 14 residues long. This CDR3 reads CASSDLTSGYEQYV. The CDR3 DNA reads TGTGCCAGCAGTGACCTGACTAGCGGGTACGAGCAGTACGTC.

This clonotype was recorded many times. The chain couples TRBV7-2 to TRBJ2-5; TRBD1 might be the D (5 bases). Germline loops: CDR1 SGHTA, CDR2 FQGNSA. Trimming removed 5 bases from V and 1 base from J, with 8 bases in between. The CDR3 is made up of 13 amino acids. The CDR3 DNA reads TGTGCCAGCAGCCTGACAGTCCAAGAGACCCAGTACTTC. Protein: CASSLTVQETQYF. The full variable domain, rest sourced from reference TRBV7-2 and TRBJ2-5, is GAGVSQSPSNKVTEKGKDVELRCDPISGHTALYWYRQSLGQGLEFLIYFQGNSAPDKSGLPSDRFSAERTGGSVSTLTIQRTQQEDSAVYLCASSLTVQETQYFGPGTRLLVL.

By share, this clonotype counts as medium-sized (0.01 to 0.1%). The V gene is TRBV3-1, the J gene TRBJ2-3; D not certain. Germline CDR1 is LGHDT and CDR2 is YNNKEL (reference sequence). The CDR3 extends over 13 amino acids. V was trimmed by 1 base and J by 6 bases, leaving 8 bases between them. CDR3 DNA: TGTGCCAGCAGCCAAGGGTTGGCTGATACGCAGTATTTT. This sequence encodes CASSQGLADTQYF.

In its sample, this clonotype was seen a few times. The chain's CDR3 is CASSDSHSGANVLTF. The DNA of the CDR3 is TGTGCCAGCAGTGACAGCCACTCTGGGGCCAACGTCCTGACTTTC. V gene TRBV6-4 combines with J gene TRBJ2-6; D unclear. Germline V CDR1 and CDR2: MRHNA, SNTAGT. The CDR3 sequence is 15 residues long. V lost 2 bases and J 0 bases, leaving 5 bases between the germline ends.

This chain joins TRBV10-3 and TRBJ2-7; no definite D call. The CDR3 runs 12 residues. Trimming removed 3 bases from V and 3 bases from J, with 6 bases in between. Per germline, CDR1 ENHRY and CDR2 SYGVKD. As DNA, the CDR3 is TGTGCCATCAGTGAACAAATCTACGAGCAGTACTTC. Protein product: CAISEQIYEQYF.

This clonotype occurred a few times. One junction end disagrees with the germline gene, perhaps due to a read error. V is TRBV4-2 and J is TRBJ2-3; 12 positions match TRBD2. Germline loops: CDR1 LGHNA, CDR2 YNFKEQ. CDR3 size: 21 residues. DNA for the CDR3: TGTGCCAGCAGCCAAGCCCATCTAGCGGGGGGGGCCTCAACTAGCACACATACGCAGTATTTT. It yields the protein CASSQAHLAGGASTSTHTQYF.

The genes are TRBV10-3 and TRBJ1-1; 8 bases fit TRBD1. Germline CDR1 ENHRY, CDR2 SYGVKD. With V trimmed by 11 bases and J by 4 bases, 6 bases remained unmatched. This CDR3 has 12 residues. This CDR3 reads CAAGTGGTEAFF. CDR3 coding DNA: TGTGCCGCGGGTACAGGGGGCACTGAAGCTTTCTTT.

The chain links TRBV20-1 to TRBJ1-5; TRBD1 might be the D (5 bases). CDR3 length: 13 amino acids. The germline V and J ends were trimmed by 3 bases and 5 bases, with 11 bases remaining between them. Per germline, CDR1 DFQATT and CDR2 SNEGSKA (reference sequence). The CDR3 DNA is TGCAGTGCTAGTAGGGCGGGGGATCAGCCCCAGCATTTT. It codes for CSASRAGDQPQHF.

V is TRBV4-2 and J is TRBJ2-1; no clear D gene. Trimming took off 4 bases at V and 6 bases at J, with 7 bases between the two ends. Germline V gene sequence: CDR1 LGHNA, CDR2 YNFKEQ. The CDR3 runs 12 residues. CDR3 residues: CASSLGSNEQFF. The DNA for the CDR3 is TGTGCCAGCAGCCTTGGGTCCAATGAGCAGTTCTTC.

V is TRBV15 and J is TRBJ2-7, with unresolved D. In germline, CDR1 is LNHNV, CDR2 YYDKDF (reference sequence). The CDR3 runs to 15 residues. Trimming stripped 5 bases from V and 5 bases from J, with 19 bases between. The DNA for the CDR3 is TGTGCCACCAGCTACTTGGCGCCGGTAAACCACGAGCAGTACGTC. Its translation is CATSYLAPVNHEQYV.

In this sample, this clonotype turned up a few times. This chain joins TRBV6-5 and TRBJ1-1, with no clear D. The germline V gene encodes CDR1 MNHEY and CDR2 SVGAGI. This CDR3 has 13 amino acids. V dropped 7 bases and J dropped 6 bases, with 15 bases sitting between them. This CDR3 reads CASKMDLASEAFF. The CDR3, as DNA: TGTGCCAGCAAAATGGACCTGGCTTCTGAAGCTTTCTTT.

This rearrangement joins TRBV7-9 to TRBJ1-6; 10 bases map to TRBD1. V trimming: 5 bases; J trimming: 6 bases; junction bases outside the gene matches: 7. From germline, CDR1 is SEHNR and CDR2 FQNEAQ (reference sequence). This CDR3 spans 16 amino acids. CDR3 region: CASSLPGQGLNSPLHF. The CDR3 DNA reads as TGTGCCAGCAGCCTCCCGGGACAGGGGCTTAATTCACCCCTCCACTTT.

The V call is TRBV7-9, the J call TRBJ2-7, with unresolved D. Deletions cut 1 base from V and 7 bases from J, with 8 bases between. This CDR3 has 12 residues. The V gene's germline CDR1 is SEHNR and CDR2 FQNEAQ (reference sequence). DNA of the CDR3: TGTGCCAGCAGCTTAGTCAATAGGGAGCAGTACGTC. Encoded protein: CASSLVNREQYV.

This clonotype turned up a few times. This chain joins TRBV7-2 and TRBJ2-3; D unresolved. There are 16 residues in the CDR3. Germline V gene lookup returns CDR1 SGHTA and CDR2 FQGNSA. V lost 2 bases and J 4 bases, leaving 16 bases between the germline ends. CDR3 nucleotides: TGTGCCAGCAGCTTATGGTGGGCGGACGTGGCAGATACGCAGTATTTT. Protein: CASSLWWADVADTQYF.

V and J are TRBV7-9 and TRBJ2-2; D remains unclear. V was cut by 5 bases and J by 3 bases, with 10 bases left in between. The germline CDR1 and CDR2 sequences are SEHNR and FQNEAQ (reference sequence). This CDR3 is built from 14 residues. CDR3 protein: CASSPIRDTGELFF. In DNA, the CDR3 is TGTGCCAGCAGCCCCATAAGGGACACCGGGGAGCTGTTTTTT.

In this sample, this clonotype turned up a few times. V and J are TRBV5-1 and TRBJ2-1; 9 positions match TRBD2. Trimming cost V 2 bases and J 5 bases; bases outside gene matches: 8. The germline V gene has CDR1 SGHRS and CDR2 YFSETQ. CDR3 size: 16 residues. CDR3 nucleotides: TGCGCCAGCAGCTTATCGTCGCTAGCGGGGAACAATGAGCAGTTCTTC. Encoded protein: CASSLSSLAGNNEQFF.

V is TRBV7-3 and J is TRBJ2-2; D may be TRBD1 (6 bases). Germline V gives CDR1 SGHTA, CDR2 FQGTGA. This CDR3 comprises 15 residues. V was clipped by 1 base and J by 8 bases, with 14 bases between them. The CDR3 reads CASSLSPGARGELFF. CDR3 DNA: TGTGCCAGCAGCTTAAGCCCAGGGGCCAGGGGGGAGCTGTTTTTT.

The rearrangement uses TRBV28 and TRBJ2-2; possible D gene TRBD1, 5 bases. V was cut by 5 bases and J by 9 bases, with 16 bases left in between. Germline values: CDR1 MDHEN, CDR2 SYDVKM. CDR3 size: 14 residues. DNA of the CDR3: TGTGCCAGCAGTCGGGCCCTGACAGCCCGGGAGCTGTTTTTT. This translates into CASSRALTARELFF.

This clonotype was seen repeatedly, ten times or more. The rearrangement joins TRBV4-3 to TRBJ1-5; D is ambiguous. V lost 0 bases, J lost 6 bases, and 12 bases lay in between. Germline V gene lookup returns CDR1 LGHNA and CDR2 YSLEER. This CDR3 comprises 15 residues. Here the CDR3 reads CASSQEGKGAQPQHF. As DNA, the CDR3 is TGCGCCAGCAGCCAAGAGGGTAAGGGAGCTCAGCCCCAGCATTTT.

This chain joins TRBV9 and TRBJ2-1; TRBD2 matches 11 bases. J lost 8 bases, V lost 0 bases, and 10 bases had no gene match. This CDR3 is built from 17 residues. Germline-derived CDR1 and CDR2 are SGDLS and YYNGEE. CDR3 sequence reads: CASSVVAGGYPVDEQFF. CDR3 sequence (DNA): TGTGCCAGCAGCGTAGTAGCGGGGGGGTATCCTGTTGATGAGCAGTTCTTC.